The 8 T cell receptor beta chains presented below share a single source sample, sequenced in a study of cytomegalovirus exposure and HLA in healthy donors. Amplification used 60 Vbeta primers and 13 Jbeta primers. The protocol was immunoSEQ multiplex PCR, while the TCRdb copy is restricted to in-frame clones and leaves out a portion. Counted here are 69,000 or so clones, more than 75% occurring once; the ten biggest clones make up about 3.3%. Sequenced input: PBMCs. These receptors were taken from a man aged 18 to 30 in good health and CMV-seronegative.

The V and J genes are TRBV28 and TRBJ2-7; tentatively, D is TRBD2 (6 bases). Germline V gene lookup returns CDR1 MDHEN and CDR2 SYDVKM. CDR3 size: 14 residues. V dropped 5 bases and J dropped 3 bases, with 14 bases sitting between them. The CDR3 DNA is TGTGCCAGCAGTAACGGAGGGAACCTCTACGAGCAGTACTTC. Encoded protein: CASSNGGNLYEQYF.

Here the CDR3 reads CASSYSPGQGAWGYTF. CDR3 DNA sequence: TGTGCCAGCAGTTACAGTCCGGGACAGGGGGCGTGGGGCTACACCTTC. The genes are TRBV6-5 and TRBJ1-2; 12 nucleotides agree with TRBD1. The CDR3 covers 16 residues. CDR1 is MNHEY and CDR2 is SVGAGI in the germline V gene. Trimming at V came to 2 bases and at J to 8 bases, leaving 9 bases not matched to a gene.

This clone was seen just once. J is TRBJ2-1 and V is TRBV11-2; TRBD2 agrees at 10 bases. The germline CDR1 and CDR2 sequences are SGHAT and FQNNGV. J gave up 8 bases and V 7 bases, and 2 bases lay outside the gene matches. This CDR3 region has 12 residues. Here the CDR3 DNA reads TGTGCCAGCACCGGACTAGCGGATGAGCAGTTCTTC. This sequence encodes CASTGLADEQFF.

This chain connects TRBV19 to TRBJ2-7; D is possibly TRBD1 (6 bases). Trimming removed 4 bases from V and 3 bases from J, with 16 bases in between. Germline loops: CDR1 LNHDA, CDR2 SQIVND (reference sequence). The CDR3 totals 15 residues. The CDR3 spells CASSTQGTGSYEQYF. CDR3 nucleotides: TGTGCCAGTAGTACCCAGGGGACGGGAAGCTACGAGCAGTACTTC.

The chain links TRBV30 to TRBJ2-5, with D unresolved. V was clipped by 5 bases and J by 2 bases, with 15 bases between them. CDR1 GTSNPN and CDR2 SVGIG come from the germline V gene (reference sequence). This CDR3 contains 14 residues. CDR3 protein: CAWQDLRRQETQYF. CDR3 DNA sequence: TGTGCCTGGCAAGACTTACGCCGACAAGAGACCCAGTACTTC.

This clone was observed a few times. The genes are TRBV6-1 and TRBJ1-1, with D perhaps TRBD1 (5 bases). Looked up from germline, CDR1 is MNHNS and CDR2 is SASEGT. CDR3 length equals 14 residues. Trimming stripped 2 bases from V and 4 bases from J, with 11 bases between. CDR3 coding DNA: TGTGCCAGCAGTGAATCGGGAGGGGTCACTGAAGCTTTCTTT. Protein: CASSESGGVTEAFF.

The chain links TRBV11-2 to TRBJ1-2; TRBD1 matches 8 bases. With 4 bases clipped from V and 9 bases from J, the junction kept 13 bases outside the gene matches. CDR3 length: 15 residues. The V gene's germline CDR1 is SGHAT and CDR2 FQNNGV. CDR3 region: CASSSRGQGAKSYTF. The CDR3 DNA reads as TGTGCCAGCAGCTCCCGAGGGCAGGGGGCTAAGAGCTACACCTTC. Looking up the rest from reference TRBV11-2 and TRBJ1-2 gives the full variable domain: EAGVAQSPRYKIIEKRQSVAFWCNPISGHATLYWYQQILGQGPKLLIQFQNNGVVDDSQLPKDRFSAERLKGVDSTLKIQPAKLEDSAVYLCASSSRGQGAKSYTFGSGTRLTVV.

The rearrangement links TRBV2 to TRBJ2-5; TRBD2 aligns across 10 bases. Germline V gene lookup returns CDR1 SNHLY and CDR2 FYNNEI. V lost 4 bases to trimming and J lost 4 bases; unmatched junction nucleotides: 6. The CDR3 runs to 15 residues. The CDR3 DNA is TGTGCCAGCAGTGCATGGACTAGCGGACGAGAGACCCAGTACTTC. This translates into CASSAWTSGRETQYF.